These 22 T cell receptor beta chains share one sample of origin, sequenced in a study of OX40 agonist ivuxolimab in advanced cancers. TCRdb's copy holds only in-frame clones and misses some; the assay was immunoSEQ multiplex PCR. The sample lists 60,000 to 100,000 clones; about 90% were seen once. Source: CD4+ or CD8+ T cells sorted from blood, taken in a trial of the OX40 agonist ivuxolimab. Receptor source: an adult with an advanced solid tumor such as melanoma, head and neck, liver or kidney cancer.

The chain combines TRBV7-2 with TRBJ2-7; TRBD2 aligns across 10 bases. After removal of 4 bases from V and 0 bases from J, the junction contained 9 bases not matched to a gene. From germline, CDR1 is SGHTA and CDR2 FQGNSA. The CDR3 runs to 17 residues. The CDR3 loop reads CASSSRTSGQLSYEQYF. DNA for the CDR3: TGTGCCAGCAGCTCCAGGACTAGCGGTCAACTCTCCTACGAGCAGTACTTC.

V is TRBV28 and J is TRBJ2-1; no clear D gene. V dropped 3 bases and J dropped 6 bases, with 0 bases sitting between them. Germline V lookup: CDR1 MDHEN, CDR2 SYDVKM. The CDR3 length is 10 residues. The CDR3 region has the DNA TGTGCCAGCAGTTTCAATGAGCAGTTCTTC. It translates to CASSFNEQFF.

V is TRBV10-3 and J is TRBJ2-1; 9 bases align to TRBD2. Per the germline V gene, CDR1 is ENHRY and CDR2 is SYGVKD. The CDR3 has 14 residues. V dropped 3 bases and J dropped 8; count of bases not matched to a gene: 5. This chain's CDR3 is CAISEQREADEQFF. The CDR3 DNA is TGTGCCATCAGTGAACAGCGGGAGGCCGATGAGCAGTTCTTC.

The V call is TRBV5-1, the J call TRBJ2-2, with a possible D match to TRBD1 (5 bases). The CDR3 sequence is 15 residues long. The germline gives CDR1 SGHRS, CDR2 YFSETQ. V was pared by 4 bases and J by 6 bases, with 16 bases between. The CDR3 spells CASSPDLLGAGELFF. CDR3 nucleotide sequence: TGCGCCAGCAGCCCGGACCTATTAGGGGCCGGGGAGCTGTTTTTT.

The chain is built from TRBV6-5 and TRBJ2-7; no firm D call. Germline V gene data show CDR1 as MNHEY and CDR2 as SVGAGI. Trimming shortened V by 6 bases and J by 0 bases, and 12 bases separated the two germline ends. The CDR3 is 14 amino acids. This CDR3 is CASSRTESSYEQYF. The CDR3 DNA is TGTGCCAGCAGCCGGACGGAGAGCTCCTACGAGCAGTACTTC.

The V call is TRBV5-1, the J call TRBJ2-7; the D gene is possibly TRBD2 (5 bases). This CDR3 has 15 amino acids. Trimming removed 4 bases at V and 4 bases at J, with 18 bases between. CDR1 is SGHRS and CDR2 is YFSETQ in the germline V gene. The CDR3 DNA reads as TGCGCCAGCAGCGGACTTTCGTTTACGAGTTACGAGCAGTACTTC. This codes for CASSGLSFTSYEQYF.

V and J are TRBV6-6 and TRBJ1-5, with D uncertain. The V and J ends lost 2 bases and 5 bases respectively, with 7 bases between them. Per germline, CDR1 MNHNY and CDR2 SVGAGI (reference sequence). This CDR3 contains 13 residues. The DNA of the CDR3 is TGTGCCAGCAGTTACACTACGGATCAGCCCCAGCATTTT. Translated, it gives CASSYTTDQPQHF.

This clone has only one observation. This chain links TRBV4-2 with TRBJ2-2; 7 bases match TRBD1. From germline, CDR1 is LGHNA and CDR2 YNFKEQ. The ends lost 1 base at V and 3 bases at J; junction bases unmatched: 2. The CDR3 runs to 15 residues. The DNA for the CDR3 is TGTGCCAGCAGCCAAGGGGACAGCTACACCGGGGAGCTGTTTTTT. Encoded protein: CASSQGDSYTGELFF.

The V call is TRBV19, the J call TRBJ1-2; D gene ambiguous. V lost 6 bases to trimming and J lost 1 base, with 12 bases between them. The CDR3 runs to 14 residues. CDR1 is LNHDA and CDR2 is SQIVND in the germline V gene (reference sequence). CDR3 in DNA: TGTGCCAGTAGGACTGTGACTGATAACTATGGCTACACCTTC. Translated, it gives CASRTVTDNYGYTF.

The rearrangement links TRBV14 to TRBJ1-4, with 9 positions matching TRBD1. After removal of 6 bases from V and 6 bases from J, the junction contained 20 bases not matched to a gene. The germline CDR1 and CDR2 sequences are SGHDN and FVKESK. The CDR3 spans 19 residues. The CDR3 nucleotides are TGTGCCAGCAGACACAGGGGGCCCCCCTTAAGGTGGGGATATGAAAAACTGTTTTTT. Translated: CASRHRGPPLRWGYEKLFF.

The chain employs TRBV11-3 and TRBJ2-5; 8 bases agree with TRBD2. CDR1 is SGHNT and CDR2 is YENEEA in the germline V gene. The CDR3 has 17 residues. Germline trimming cut 0 bases from V and 4 bases from J; bases unmatched to any gene: 10. CDR3 in DNA: TGTGCCAGCAGCTTAGATCGACGGGAGGGCCCTCGAGAGACCCAGTACTTC. Encoded protein: CASSLDRREGPRETQYF.

In DNA form, the CDR3 reads TGTGCCAGCTCACCACAGGCTAGCGGGATGTCCTACAATGAGCAGTTCTTC. It yields the protein CASSPQASGMSYNEQFF. The chain employs TRBV18 and TRBJ2-1; 9 positions agree with TRBD2. In germline, CDR1 is KGHSH, CDR2 LQKENI. CDR3 size: 17 residues. V lost 1 base to trimming and J lost 1 base; unmatched junction nucleotides: 5.

This sequence joins TRBV4-1 and TRBJ2-2, with a possible D match to TRBD1 (5 bases). The CDR3 consists of 15 residues. Deletions cut 2 bases from V and 4 bases from J, with 11 bases between. Germline CDR1 MGHRA, CDR2 YSYEKL. This CDR3 reads CASSQRQPATGELFF. DNA of the CDR3: TGCGCCAGCAGCCAACGACAGCCCGCCACCGGGGAGCTGTTTTTT.

V gene TRBV5-4 combines with J gene TRBJ2-7; a possible D gene is TRBD1 (6 bases). V shed 2 bases and J shed 0 bases, with 15 bases lying between them. Germline lookup yields CDR1 SGHNT and CDR2 YYREEE (reference sequence). This CDR3 is built from 16 residues. The CDR3 reads CASSFGGRPSSYEQYF. CDR3 DNA sequence: TGTGCCAGCAGCTTTGGGGGCCGTCCGAGCTCCTACGAGCAGTACTTC.

The gene calls are TRBV19 and TRBJ2-1; D might be TRBD2 (6 bases). Trimming took 0 bases from V and 4 from J, leaving 10 bases between them. Germline CDR1 and CDR2: LNHDA and SQIVND (reference sequence). The CDR3 contains 15 residues. Written as DNA, the CDR3 is TGTGCCAGTAGTATAGACGGGACTTTATACAATGAGCAGTTCTTC. Amino acids: CASSIDGTLYNEQFF.

This clone is a singleton in its sample. V usage is TRBV29-1 and J usage is TRBJ1-5; 9 bases align to TRBD1. Germline V lookup: CDR1 SQVTM, CDR2 ANQGSEA. V lost 7 bases to trimming and J lost 4 bases; unmatched junction nucleotides: 14. CDR3 length: 16 amino acids. Here the CDR3 reads CSAAWTGAMWNQPQHF. CDR3 bases: TGCAGCGCCGCTTGGACAGGGGCAATGTGGAATCAGCCCCAGCATTTT.

V is TRBV19 and J is TRBJ1-3; D remains unclear. Germline CDR1 and CDR2: LNHDA and SQIVND (reference sequence). CDR3 length: 13 amino acids. Trimming cost V 6 bases and J 6 bases, with 12 bases left between them. Here the CDR3 reads CASSLGGVNTIYF. The CDR3 nucleotides are TGTGCCAGTAGCCTCGGAGGCGTAAACACCATATATTTT.

This chain connects TRBV7-2 to TRBJ2-7; weak D call: TRBD1 (6 bases). V lost 1 base and J 5 bases, leaving 15 bases between the germline ends. The CDR3 is 15 residues long. The germline V gene encodes CDR1 SGHTA and CDR2 FQGNSA. CDR3 residues: CASSLGGPKVNEQYF. For the CDR3, the DNA is TGTGCCAGCAGCTTAGGGGGGCCTAAGGTCAACGAGCAGTACTTC. Complete variable domain (other parts from reference TRBV7-2 and TRBJ2-7): GAGVSQSPSNKVTEKGKDVELRCDPISGHTALYWYRQSLGQGLEFLIYFQGNSAPDKSGLPSDRFSAERTGGSVSTLTIQRTQQEDSAVYLCASSLGGPKVNEQYFGPGTRLTVT.

The chain joins TRBV15 to TRBJ2-7; D unresolved. This CDR3 is built from 14 residues. V was shortened by 2 bases and J by 2 bases, with 10 bases between the two germline ends. Germline-derived CDR1 and CDR2 are LNHNV and YYDKDF (reference sequence). CDR3 DNA: TGTGCCACCAGCAGAAAAATCCCTCCCTACGAGCAGTACTTC. Amino acid sequence: CATSRKIPPYEQYF.

The chain recombines TRBV5-6 with TRBJ2-3; D is ambiguous. Germline-derived CDR1 and CDR2 are SGHDT and YYEEEE. Trimming shortened V by 2 bases and J by 2 bases, and 15 bases separated the two germline ends. The CDR3 covers 16 residues. The DNA of the CDR3 is TGTGCCAGCAGCTTAGGGTCTCGAACGTCCACAGATACGCAGTATTTT. Its translation is CASSLGSRTSTDTQYF.

V usage is TRBV7-8 and J usage is TRBJ1-1; 8 bases fit TRBD1. The V gene's germline CDR1 is SGHVS and CDR2 FQNEAQ. The CDR3 consists of 13 residues. After removal of 1 base from V and 8 bases from J, the junction contained 3 bases not matched to a gene. CDR3 in amino acids: CASSLGRQGEAFF. The CDR3 nucleotides read TGTGCCAGCAGCTTAGGCAGACAGGGGGAAGCTTTCTTT.

The DNA of the CDR3 is TGTGCCAGCAGCTTGGGAGGGGGACTATTAGACAATGAGCAGTTCTTC. Its translation is CASSLGGGLLDNEQFF. The chain is built from TRBV5-6 and TRBJ2-1; D may be TRBD2 (7 bases). V lost 0 bases, J lost 5 bases, and 15 bases lay in between. Per germline, CDR1 SGHDT and CDR2 YYEEEE. The CDR3 runs to 16 residues.